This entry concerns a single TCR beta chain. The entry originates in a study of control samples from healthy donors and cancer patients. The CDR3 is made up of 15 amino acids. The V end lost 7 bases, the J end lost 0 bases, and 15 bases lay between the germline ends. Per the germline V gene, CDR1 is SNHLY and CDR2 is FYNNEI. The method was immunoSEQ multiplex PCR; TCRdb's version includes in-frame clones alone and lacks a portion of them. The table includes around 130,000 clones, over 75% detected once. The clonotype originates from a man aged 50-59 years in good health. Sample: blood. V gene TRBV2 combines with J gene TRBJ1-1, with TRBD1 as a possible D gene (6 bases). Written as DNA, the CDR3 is TGTGCCAGCACTCGTCGGGGGGCTATGAACACTGAAGCTTTCTTT. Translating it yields CASTRRGAMNTEAFF.